The 2 T cell receptor beta chains in this list originate from one sample, sequenced in a study of cytomegalovirus exposure and HLA in healthy donors. Primers: 60 Vbeta forward and 13 Jbeta reverse. Here immunoSEQ multiplex PCR was the method, and the copy in TCRdb shows in-frame clones only, minus some. The sample carries under 100,000 clones, 78% recorded once. The material sequenced was PBMCs. Receptors were obtained from a man aged 18 to 35 in good health and CMV-seropositive.

The chain recombines TRBV29-1 with TRBJ2-3; D is ambiguous. Trimming left V 0 bases short and J 5 bases short, with 6 bases between. The CDR3 is 12 amino acids. Looked up from germline, CDR1 is SQVTM and CDR2 is ANQGSEA. The CDR3 loop reads CSVEDVQDTQYF. Written as DNA, the CDR3 is TGCAGCGTTGAAGACGTACAAGATACGCAGTATTTT.

This chain links TRBV14 with TRBJ1-2; 12 bases fit TRBD1. The CDR3 consists of 15 residues. V gave up 1 base and J gave up 8 bases; unmatched junction bases: 5. Germline assignment: CDR1 SGHDN and CDR2 FVKESK. The CDR3 bases are TGTGCCAGCAGCCAAGTTTCGGGACAGGGGGCCGGCTACACCTTC. Its protein product is CASSQVSGQGAGYTF.